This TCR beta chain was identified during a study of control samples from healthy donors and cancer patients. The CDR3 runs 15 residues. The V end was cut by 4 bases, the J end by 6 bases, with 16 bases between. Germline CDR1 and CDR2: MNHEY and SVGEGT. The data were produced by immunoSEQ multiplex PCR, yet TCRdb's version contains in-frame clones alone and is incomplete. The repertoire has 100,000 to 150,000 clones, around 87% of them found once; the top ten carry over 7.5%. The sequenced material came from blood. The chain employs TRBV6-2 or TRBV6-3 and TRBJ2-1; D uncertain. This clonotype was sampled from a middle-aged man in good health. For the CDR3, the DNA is TGTGCCAGCAGTTTCGCCGGGTCTCGCGGCAATGAGCAGTTCTTC. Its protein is CASSFAGSRGNEQFF.